The 12 T cell receptor beta chains given below trace back to one sample, sequenced in a study of naive and memory T cell subsets. The beta constant-region primer was an equimolar mix of two oligonucleotides covering TRBC1 and TRBC2. Four rounds of PCR amplified the ligated cDNA using nested alpha and beta constant-region primers plus SP2. MiXCR, run by TCRdb on the UMI-ligation and nested PCR reads, gives a single entry per CDR3 protein. The table lists some 82,000 distinct CDR3 sequences, approximately 10% of them singletons. Sequencing was done on a sample of naive CD8+ T cells from blood. The receptors were gathered from a human donor in good health.

The chain uses TRBV20-1 and TRBJ2-2, with TRBD2 matching 10 bases. The ends lost 3 bases at V and 3 bases at J; junction bases unmatched: 4. The CDR3 has 15 residues. From germline, CDR1 is DFQATT and CDR2 SNEGSKA (reference sequence). The CDR3 sequence: CSASDGLADTGELFF. CDR3 sequence (DNA): TGCAGTGCTAGTGACGGACTAGCGGACACCGGGGAGCTGTTTTTT.

This clonotype showed up many times. This chain links TRBV29-1 with TRBJ1-4; perhaps TRBD1 as D (5 bases). The CDR3 extends over 14 amino acids. V was clipped by 0 bases and J by 7 bases, with 12 bases between them. Germline V lookup: CDR1 SQVTM, CDR2 ANQGSEA. CDR3 nucleotide sequence: TGCAGCGTTGAAGATGACAGTTCTAGTGAAAAACTGTTTTTT. This gives the protein CSVEDDSSSEKLFF.

This clonotype showed up many times. The gene calls are TRBV7-2 and TRBJ2-1, with 11 bases identical to TRBD2. This CDR3 is 15 amino acids long. CDR1 and CDR2 (germline): SGHTA, FQGNSA. V lost 4 bases to trimming and J lost 2 bases; unmatched junction nucleotides: 1. CDR3 bases: TGTGCCAGCAGCTGGGGACTAGCGGCCTACAATGAGCAGTTCTTC. As protein: CASSWGLAAYNEQFF.

This clonotype was seen a few times. The chain couples TRBV14 to TRBJ2-7; 7 bases match TRBD1. Germline CDR1 and CDR2: SGHDN and FVKESK. J was trimmed by 0 bases and V by 1 base; bases with no gene match: 3. The CDR3 totals 15 residues. The chain's CDR3 is CASSQVGTASYEQYF. CDR3 nucleotide sequence: TGTGCCAGCAGCCAAGTTGGGACAGCCTCCTACGAGCAGTACTTC.

This clonotype was seen at least ten times. This CDR3 is CASNLGLNTEAFF. The CDR3 DNA reads as TGTGCCAGCAACCTGGGACTGAACACTGAAGCTTTCTTT. The V and J genes are TRBV12-3 or TRBV12-4 and TRBJ1-1, with D perhaps TRBD1 (5 bases). V lost 7 bases, J lost 0 bases, and 9 bases lay in between. The CDR3 loop spans 13 amino acids.

This clonotype was recorded a few times. V gene TRBV7-8 combines with J gene TRBJ2-7; 7 nucleotides agree with TRBD2. The length of the CDR3 is 16 residues. Germline V gene lookup returns CDR1 SGHVS and CDR2 FQNEAQ. V shed 0 bases, J shed 3 bases, and the junction held 8 bases outside the gene matches. The chain's CDR3 is CASSLAGRVSLYEQYF. The CDR3 DNA sequence: TGTGCCAGCAGCTTAGCGGGGAGGGTTAGCCTCTACGAGCAGTACTTC. Together with reference TRBV7-8 and TRBJ2-7, the CDR3 gives the full variable domain: GAGVSQSPRYKVAKRGQDVALRCDPISGHVSLFWYQQALGQGPEFLTYFQNEAQLDKSGLPSDRFFAERPEGSVSTLKIQRTQQEDSAVYLCASSLAGRVSLYEQYFGPGTRLTVT.

The chain carries TRBV11-2 and TRBJ2-3, with 8 nucleotides matching TRBD1. V lost 5 bases to trimming and J lost 2 bases; unmatched junction nucleotides: 9. CDR3 size: 16 residues. Per the germline V gene, CDR1 is SGHAT and CDR2 is FQNNGV. This CDR3 is CASSPLETGATDTQYF. The CDR3, as DNA: TGTGCCAGCAGCCCCCTAGAGACAGGGGCCACAGATACGCAGTATTTT.

The rearrangement uses TRBV11-2 and TRBJ2-7, with 12 positions matching TRBD2. With 1 base clipped from V and 6 bases from J, the junction kept 4 bases outside the gene matches. The CDR3 is made up of 15 amino acids. Germline lookup yields CDR1 SGHAT and CDR2 FQNNGV. CDR3 bases: TGTGCCAGCAGCTTAGGGACTAGCGGGACCCTCGAGCAGTACTTC. Amino acids: CASSLGTSGTLEQYF. Based on the CDR3 plus reference TRBV11-2 and TRBJ2-7, the full variable domain is EAGVAQSPRYKIIEKRQSVAFWCNPISGHATLYWYQQILGQGPKLLIQFQNNGVVDDSQLPKDRFSAERLKGVDSTLKIQPAKLEDSAVYLCASSLGTSGTLEQYFGPGTRLTVT.

This clonotype was recorded at least ten times. J is TRBJ1-2 and V is TRBV4-1, with 9 bases fitting TRBD1. Trimming removed 1 base from V and 6 bases from J; junction bases left unmatched: 9. The CDR3 consists of 16 residues. The germline gives CDR1 MGHRA, CDR2 YSYEKL. The CDR3 is CASSQAGQGLEDGYTF. CDR3 bases: TGCGCCAGCAGCCAAGCGGGACAGGGTCTTGAAGATGGCTACACCTTC.

In this sample, this clonotype turned up a few times. The chain has TRBV5-6 and TRBJ2-6, with D perhaps assigned TRBD1 or TRBD2 (5 bases each). Germline-derived CDR1 and CDR2 are SGHDT and YYEEEE. The germline V and J ends were trimmed by 4 bases and 0 bases, with 11 bases remaining between them. CDR3 length equals 16 residues. The CDR3 is CASSPGPSSGANVLTF. CDR3 bases: TGTGCCAGCAGCCCGGGACCGAGCTCTGGGGCCAACGTCCTGACTTTC. Full variable domain (missing parts from reference TRBV5-6 and TRBJ2-6): DAGVTQSPTHLIKTRGQQVTLRCSPKSGHDTVSWYQQALGQGPQFIFQYYEEEERQRGNFPDRFSGHQFPNYSSELNVNALLLGDSALYLCASSPGPSSGANVLTFGAGSRLTVL.

The table lists this clonotype with many counts. The V gene is TRBV27, the J gene TRBJ2-7; TRBD2 agrees at 9 bases. The CDR3 extends over 14 amino acids. Trimming took 6 bases from V and 3 from J; bases not matched to a gene: 6. CDR1 is MNHEY, CDR2 SMNVEV, per germline (reference sequence). CDR3 protein: CASRSGGPGYEQYF. In DNA form, the CDR3 reads TGTGCCAGCAGGAGCGGGGGGCCAGGCTACGAGCAGTACTTC.

This clonotype was counted many times. The J gene is TRBJ2-7, the V gene TRBV10-2; D gene ambiguous. The CDR3 spans 11 residues. V was pared by 2 bases and J by 6 bases, with 5 bases between. CDR1 and CDR2 (germline): WSHSY, SAAADI. The CDR3 DNA is TGCGCCAGCAGTGAGGGTGCCGAGCAGTACTTC. It yields the protein CASSEGAEQYF.